One and the same sample provided the 23 T cell receptor beta chains below, sequenced in a study of control samples from healthy donors and cancer patients. Sequencing was performed with immunoSEQ multiplex PCR; in TCRdb, only in-frame clones are kept and a portion is missing. The sample holds about 120,000 clones, about 89% seen once. Sequenced input: blood. Receptors were obtained from a man in his fifties or sixties in good health.

V usage is TRBV5-1 and J usage is TRBJ2-2; 10 bases line up with TRBD2. This CDR3 region has 16 residues. Trimming at V came to 2 bases and at J to 9 bases, leaving 10 bases not matched to a gene. Germline V gives CDR1 SGHRS, CDR2 YFSETQ. In DNA, the CDR3 is TGCGCCAGCAGCTTCGGGCTAGCGGGGGCCCTCCGGGAGCTGTTTTTT. Its protein is CASSFGLAGALRELFF.

This clone was observed once. The chain combines TRBV18 with TRBJ2-1; D could derive from TRBD1 or TRBD2 (5 bases each). The V end was cut by 5 bases, the J end by 7 bases, with 21 bases between. This CDR3 contains 16 residues. Germline CDR1 and CDR2: KGHSH and LQKENI. The CDR3, as DNA: TGTGCCAGCTCATTCAAGGGGTCAACAACTAGGAATGAGCAGTTCTTC. Translation gives CASSFKGSTTRNEQFF.

The V and J genes are TRBV6-5 and TRBJ1-2, with D hard to call. Trimming pared 1 base from V and 2 bases from J, leaving 5 bases between. CDR1 and CDR2 from the germline V gene are MNHEY and SVGAGI. The CDR3 covers 13 residues. The CDR3 reads CASSYLDNYGYTF. The CDR3 region has the DNA TGTGCCAGCAGTTACTTGGACAACTATGGCTACACCTTC.

This chain connects TRBV24-1 to TRBJ1-1; D ambiguous. Germline V gene data show CDR1 as KGHDR and CDR2 as SFDVKD. The CDR3 is 12 residues long. The V end lost 4 bases, the J end lost 6 bases, and 8 bases lay between the germline ends. This CDR3 is CATSENGAEAFF. CDR3 nucleotides: TGTGCCACCAGTGAGAACGGGGCTGAAGCTTTCTTT.

The CDR3 spells CASSTGTGRYQPQHF. The DNA of the CDR3 is TGTGCCAGTAGTACCGGGACAGGGAGATATCAGCCCCAGCATTTT. This rearrangement joins TRBV19 to TRBJ1-5; 9 bases fit TRBD1. This CDR3 spans 15 amino acids. The germline gives CDR1 LNHDA, CDR2 SQIVND (reference sequence). Trimming removed 4 bases from V and 5 bases from J; junction bases left unmatched: 6.

The V call is TRBV6-5, the J call TRBJ2-3; 8 bases match TRBD2. Per the germline V gene, CDR1 is MNHEY and CDR2 is SVGAGI. After removal of 6 bases from V and 0 bases from J, the junction contained 5 bases not matched to a gene. This CDR3 contains 15 residues. CDR3 sequence: CASSFSGASTDTQYF. The CDR3 DNA is TGTGCCAGCAGCTTTAGCGGGGCCAGCACAGATACGCAGTATTTT.

A few counts support this clone. CDR3 nucleotide sequence: TGTGCTAGTGGTTTGGTACAATCGGGATCCTATGGCTACACCTTC. Translating gives CASGLVQSGSYGYTF. The chain links TRBV12-5 to TRBJ1-2; D unclear. Germline CDR1 reads LGHNT; CDR2 reads FRNRAP. Trimming stripped 0 bases from V and 4 bases from J, with 12 bases between. There are 15 residues in the CDR3.

This clone was picked up one time. The chain carries TRBV5-4 and TRBJ2-2, with 16 bases lining up with TRBD2. This CDR3 has 18 amino acids. V shed 3 bases and J 4 bases; nucleotides not matched to a gene: 6. Germline lookup yields CDR1 SGHNT and CDR2 YYREEE (reference sequence). DNA for the CDR3: TGTGCCAGCAGCTCGGGACTAGCGGGGGGGCTGGGCACCGGGGAGCTGTTTTTT. This sequence encodes CASSSGLAGGLGTGELFF. The full variable domain, completed using reference TRBV5-4 and TRBJ2-2, is ETGVTQSPTHLIKTRGQQVTLRCSSQSGHNTVSWYQQALGQGPQFIFQYYREEENGRGNFPPRFSGLQFPNYSSELNVNALELDDSALYLCASSSGLAGGLGTGELFFGEGSRLTVL.

The chain joins TRBV4-1 to TRBJ2-1, with TRBD2 matching 14 bases. Trimming removed 3 bases from V and 12 bases from J; junction bases left unmatched: 10. Germline V CDR1 and CDR2: MGHRA, YSYEKL. The CDR3 is made up of 16 amino acids. CDR3: CASSQTSGGGFLPQFF. In DNA, the CDR3 is TGCGCCAGCAGCCAGACTAGCGGGGGGGGGTTTCTACCGCAGTTCTTC.

The chain couples TRBV5-1 to TRBJ1-1; D gene unclear. In germline, CDR1 is SGHRS, CDR2 YFSETQ. Trimming pared 1 base from V and 5 bases from J, leaving 12 bases between. This CDR3 spans 14 amino acids. The CDR3, as DNA: TGCGCCAGCAGCTTGTTTGGGCCGAGGACTGAAGCTTTCTTT. Its protein product is CASSLFGPRTEAFF.

The chain carries TRBV5-1 and TRBJ2-2, with TRBD1 matching 9 bases. J gave up 4 bases and V 4 bases, and 11 bases lay outside the gene matches. CDR3 length: 17 residues. From germline, CDR1 is SGHRS and CDR2 YFSETQ. CDR3 loop: CASSIRDRESGTGELFF. In DNA form, the CDR3 reads TGCGCCAGCAGCATCCGGGACAGGGAGTCGGGCACCGGGGAGCTGTTTTTT. The full variable domain, completed using reference TRBV5-1 and TRBJ2-2, is KAGVTQTPRYLIKTRGQQVTLSCSPISGHRSVSWYQQTPGQGLQFLFEYFSETQRNKGNFPGRFSGRQFSNSRSEMNVSTLELGDSALYLCASSIRDRESGTGELFFGEGSRLTVL.

The rearrangement links TRBV6-5 to TRBJ2-7; weak D call: TRBD2 (5 bases). CDR1 is MNHEY, CDR2 SVGAGI, per germline. This CDR3 has 15 amino acids. V was shortened by 7 bases and J by 0 bases, with 16 bases between the two germline ends. The CDR3: CASTQVGGASYEQYF. The CDR3 DNA follows: TGTGCCAGCACCCAAGTCGGAGGCGCCTCCTACGAGCAGTACTTC.

In nucleotides, the CDR3 is TGCGCCAGCAGCCAAGATAGATCCCCCTCCTACGAGCAGTACTTC. This sequence encodes CASSQDRSPSYEQYF. V is TRBV4-1 and J is TRBJ2-7; D remains ambiguous. Germline V gene lookup returns CDR1 MGHRA and CDR2 YSYEKL. The CDR3 length is 15 residues. Trimming cost V 0 bases and J 0 bases, with 9 bases left between them.

The chain links TRBV16 to TRBJ2-3; 9 bases are a match to TRBD1. The germline V gene has CDR1 KGHSY and CDR2 FQNENV. The CDR3 covers 16 residues. Germline trimming cut 3 bases from V and 5 bases from J; bases unmatched to any gene: 9. The CDR3 sequence: CASSQQPGQGVDTQYF. In nucleotides, the CDR3 is TGTGCCAGCAGCCAGCAACCGGGACAGGGAGTAGATACGCAGTATTTT.

In its sample, this clone was seen many times. The rearrangement joins TRBV7-8 to TRBJ2-7; 10 nucleotides agree with TRBD1. J gave up 7 bases and V 5 bases, and 17 bases lay outside the gene matches. The CDR3 has 17 amino acids. CDR1 and CDR2 (germline): SGHVS, FQNEAQ. For the CDR3, the DNA is TGTGCCAGCAGCCCGATTGGACCGGGACAGGGGTTGGGGGAGCAGTACTTC. Translation gives CASSPIGPGQGLGEQYF.

The chain has TRBV9 and TRBJ1-3; TRBD1 is a possible D gene (5 bases). The CDR3 loop spans 16 amino acids. V was shortened by 4 bases and J by 0 bases, with 14 bases between the two germline ends. Germline values: CDR1 SGDLS, CDR2 YYNGEE. CDR3 residues: CASSPQGYGSGNTIYF. The CDR3, as DNA: TGTGCCAGCAGCCCTCAGGGATATGGCTCTGGAAACACCATATATTTT.

The rearrangement links TRBV7-7 to TRBJ2-1; TRBD2 matches 8 bases. V dropped 4 bases and J dropped 0; count of bases not matched to a gene: 5. Germline V gene sequence: CDR1 SSHAT, CDR2 FNYEAQ (reference sequence). The CDR3 extends over 16 amino acids. CDR3 in DNA: TGTGCCAGCAGCTATACTAGCGGCAGCTCCTACAATGAGCAGTTCTTC. Translation: CASSYTSGSSYNEQFF.

The rearrangement links TRBV9 to TRBJ2-3; TRBD2 might be the D (6 bases). The CDR3 runs 16 residues. Germline V gene sequence: CDR1 SGDLS, CDR2 YYNGEE. With 0 bases removed from V and 0 bases from J, the gap between germline ends came to 11 bases. The CDR3 DNA is TGTGCCAGCAGCGTAGCCCTAGCGAGTAGCACAGATACGCAGTATTTT. Translated, it gives CASSVALASSTDTQYF. The whole variable domain, remainder taken from reference TRBV9 and TRBJ2-3, is DSGVTQTPKHLITATGQRVTLRCSPRSGDLSVYWYQQSLDQGLQFLIQYYNGEERAKGNILERFSAQQFPDLHSELNLSSLELGDSALYFCASSVALASSTDTQYFGPGTRLTVL.

The J gene is TRBJ1-2, the V gene TRBV5-1; 7 bases agree with TRBD1. Germline CDR1 and CDR2: SGHRS and YFSETQ. CDR3 length equals 14 residues. V shed 4 bases and J 4 bases; nucleotides not matched to a gene: 7. The CDR3 DNA reads as TGCGCCAGCAGCGGGGGAACAGGGGTCTATGGCTACACCTTC. This sequence encodes CASSGGTGVYGYTF. Filled out from reference TRBV5-1 and TRBJ1-2, the complete variable domain reads KAGVTQTPRYLIKTRGQQVTLSCSPISGHRSVSWYQQTPGQGLQFLFEYFSETQRNKGNFPGRFSGRQFSNSRSEMNVSTLELGDSALYLCASSGGTGVYGYTFGSGTRLTVV.

This chain joins TRBV5-1 and TRBJ2-5, with 8 bases identical to TRBD1. This CDR3 has 17 amino acids. V shed 4 bases and J 4 bases; nucleotides not matched to a gene: 15. Germline-derived CDR1 and CDR2 are SGHRS and YFSETQ. The CDR3 DNA sequence: TGCGCCAGCAGCGTCCGGCCGTCGGACAGGGACGGAGAGACCCAGTACTTC. It encodes CASSVRPSDRDGETQYF.

The table lists this clone with a count of one. The CDR3 DNA sequence: TGTGCCTGGAGTGTAGGTACAGCGTTCTATGGCTACACCTTC. This codes for CAWSVGTAFYGYTF. The V gene is TRBV30, the J gene TRBJ1-2; D call uncertain. The CDR3 is made up of 14 amino acids. Trimming left V 0 bases short and J 4 bases short, with 12 bases between. CDR1 is GTSNPN, CDR2 SVGIG, per germline (reference sequence).

V gene TRBV9 combines with J gene TRBJ1-6; D uncertain. CDR3 length: 14 residues. Trimming stripped 0 bases from V and 10 bases from J, with 11 bases between. Germline CDR1 is SGDLS and CDR2 is YYNGEE. The CDR3 region is CASSVGNAGSPLHF. Here the CDR3 DNA reads TGTGCCAGCAGCGTAGGGAATGCAGGATCACCCCTCCACTTT.

The V gene is TRBV30, the J gene TRBJ2-5; TRBD2 agrees at 7 bases. There are 14 residues in the CDR3. Germline loops: CDR1 GTSNPN, CDR2 SVGIG (reference sequence). Trimming cost V 3 bases and J 1 base; bases outside gene matches: 5. The CDR3, as DNA: TGTGCCTGGAGCCAGCGGGGACTCCAAGAGACCCAGTACTTC. It yields the protein CAWSQRGLQETQYF.